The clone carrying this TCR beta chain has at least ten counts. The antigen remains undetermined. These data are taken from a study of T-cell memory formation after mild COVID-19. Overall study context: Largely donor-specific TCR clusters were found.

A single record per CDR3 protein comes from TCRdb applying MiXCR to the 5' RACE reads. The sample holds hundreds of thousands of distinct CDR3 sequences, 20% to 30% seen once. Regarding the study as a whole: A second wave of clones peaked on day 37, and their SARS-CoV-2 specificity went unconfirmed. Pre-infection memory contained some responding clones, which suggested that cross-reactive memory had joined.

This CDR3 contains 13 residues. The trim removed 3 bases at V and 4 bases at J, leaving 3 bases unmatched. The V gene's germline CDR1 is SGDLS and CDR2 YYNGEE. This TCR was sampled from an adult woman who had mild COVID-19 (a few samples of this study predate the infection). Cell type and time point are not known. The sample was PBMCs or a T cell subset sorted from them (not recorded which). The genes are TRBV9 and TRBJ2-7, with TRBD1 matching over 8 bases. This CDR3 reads CASSGQGAYEQYF. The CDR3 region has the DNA TGTGCCAGCAGCGGGCAGGGGGCGTACGAGCAGTACTTC.